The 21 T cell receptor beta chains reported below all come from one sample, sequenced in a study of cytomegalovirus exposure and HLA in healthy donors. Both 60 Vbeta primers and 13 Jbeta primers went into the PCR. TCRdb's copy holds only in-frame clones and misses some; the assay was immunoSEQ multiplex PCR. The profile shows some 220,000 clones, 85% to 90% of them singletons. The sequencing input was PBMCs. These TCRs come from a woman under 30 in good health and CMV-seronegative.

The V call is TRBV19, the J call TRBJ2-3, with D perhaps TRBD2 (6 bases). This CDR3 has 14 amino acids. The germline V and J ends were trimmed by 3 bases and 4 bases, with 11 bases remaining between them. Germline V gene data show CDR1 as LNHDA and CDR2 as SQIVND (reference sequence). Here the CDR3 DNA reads TGTGCCAGTAGTATTTTGGGGGGTGCAGATACGCAGTATTTT. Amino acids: CASSILGGADTQYF.

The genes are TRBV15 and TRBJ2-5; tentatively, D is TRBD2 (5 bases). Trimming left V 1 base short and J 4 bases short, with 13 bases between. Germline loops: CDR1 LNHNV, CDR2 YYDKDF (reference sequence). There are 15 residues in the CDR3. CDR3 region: CATSRGSGKRETQYF. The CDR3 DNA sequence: TGTGCCACCAGCAGAGGTTCGGGGAAAAGAGAGACCCAGTACTTC. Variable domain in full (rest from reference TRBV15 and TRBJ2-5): DAMVIQNPRYQVTQFGKPVTLSCSQTLNHNVMYWYQQKSSQAPKLLFHYYDKDFNNEADTPDNFQSRRPNTSFCFLDIRSPGLGDTAMYLCATSRGSGKRETQYFGPGTRLLVL.

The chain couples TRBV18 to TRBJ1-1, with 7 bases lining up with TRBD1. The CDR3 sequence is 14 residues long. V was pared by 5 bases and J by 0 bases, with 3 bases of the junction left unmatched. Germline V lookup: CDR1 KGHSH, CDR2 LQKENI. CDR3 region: CASSKGGMNTEAFF. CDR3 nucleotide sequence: TGTGCCAGCTCAAAAGGGGGCATGAACACTGAAGCTTTCTTT.

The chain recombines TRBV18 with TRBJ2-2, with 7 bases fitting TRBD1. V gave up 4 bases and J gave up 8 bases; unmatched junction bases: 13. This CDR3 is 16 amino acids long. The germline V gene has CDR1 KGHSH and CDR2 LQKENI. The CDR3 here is CASSQLYDRETGELFF. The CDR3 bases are TGTGCCAGCTCACAACTATACGACAGGGAGACGGGGGAGCTGTTTTTT.

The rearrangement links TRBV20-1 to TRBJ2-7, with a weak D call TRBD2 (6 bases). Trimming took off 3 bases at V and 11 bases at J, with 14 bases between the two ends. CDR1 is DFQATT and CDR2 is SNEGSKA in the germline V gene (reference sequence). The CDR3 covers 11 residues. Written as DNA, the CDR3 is TGCAGTGCTAGTTGGGCGGGGCGAGAGTACTTC. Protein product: CSASWAGREYF.

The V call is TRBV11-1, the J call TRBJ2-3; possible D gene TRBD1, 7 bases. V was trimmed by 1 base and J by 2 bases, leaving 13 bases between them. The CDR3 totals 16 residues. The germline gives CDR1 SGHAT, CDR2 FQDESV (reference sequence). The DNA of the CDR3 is TGTGCCAGCAGCTTAGTCAGGGGGGCCTTCACAGATACGCAGTATTTT. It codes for CASSLVRGAFTDTQYF.

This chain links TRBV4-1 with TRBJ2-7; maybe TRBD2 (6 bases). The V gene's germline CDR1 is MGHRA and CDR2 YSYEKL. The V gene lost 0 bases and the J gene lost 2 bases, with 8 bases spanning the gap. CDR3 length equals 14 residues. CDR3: CASSQEGGAYEQYF. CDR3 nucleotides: TGCGCCAGCAGCCAAGAGGGGGGAGCCTACGAGCAGTACTTC.

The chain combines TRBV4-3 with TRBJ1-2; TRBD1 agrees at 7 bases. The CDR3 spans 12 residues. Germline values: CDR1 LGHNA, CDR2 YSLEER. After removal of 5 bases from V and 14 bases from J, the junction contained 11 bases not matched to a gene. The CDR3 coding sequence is TGCGCCAGCAGCGGCAACAGGGGCGTAGGAACCTTC. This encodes CASSGNRGVGTF.

This CDR3 reads CASSWTGDRNEKLFF. DNA for the CDR3: TGTGCCAGCAGCTGGACAGGCGATCGTAATGAAAAACTGTTTTTT. The rearrangement links TRBV5-4 to TRBJ1-4, with 7 nucleotides matching TRBD1. The CDR3 consists of 15 residues. Trimming cost V 3 bases and J 4 bases; bases outside gene matches: 6. CDR1 SGHNT and CDR2 YYREEE come from the germline V gene (reference sequence).

CDR3 in amino acids: CASSSPPRGVRNTGELFF. The CDR3 nucleotides read TGTGCCAGCAGCTCCCCTCCCCGCGGGGTACGAAACACCGGGGAGCTGTTTTTT. V and J are TRBV7-8 and TRBJ2-2; TRBD2 is a possible D gene (6 bases). The CDR3 has 18 amino acids. Germline assignment: CDR1 SGHVS and CDR2 FQNEAQ. V lost 4 bases to trimming and J lost 2 bases, with 20 bases between them.

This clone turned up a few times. CDR3 in DNA: TGCGCCAGCAGCCAAGAATCGGTGGGACAGGGGAGCACCATATATTTT. Protein sequence: CASSQESVGQGSTIYF. This rearrangement joins TRBV4-1 to TRBJ1-3; 10 bases are shared with TRBD1. CDR3 size: 16 residues. After removal of 0 bases from V and 9 bases from J, the junction contained 8 bases not matched to a gene. Germline V gene sequence: CDR1 MGHRA, CDR2 YSYEKL.

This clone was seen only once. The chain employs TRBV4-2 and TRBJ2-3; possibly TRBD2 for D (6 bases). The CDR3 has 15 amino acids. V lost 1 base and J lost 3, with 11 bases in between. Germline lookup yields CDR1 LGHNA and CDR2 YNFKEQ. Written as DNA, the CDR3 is TGTGCCAGCAGCCAAGCGGGAGTCGGTACAGATACGCAGTATTTT. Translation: CASSQAGVGTDTQYF.

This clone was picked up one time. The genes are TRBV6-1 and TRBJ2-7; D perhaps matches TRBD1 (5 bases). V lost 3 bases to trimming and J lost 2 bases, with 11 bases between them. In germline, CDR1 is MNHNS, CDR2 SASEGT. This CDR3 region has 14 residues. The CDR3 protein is CASSDIQGTYEQYF. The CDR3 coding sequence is TGTGCCAGCAGTGATATTCAGGGTACCTACGAGCAGTACTTC.

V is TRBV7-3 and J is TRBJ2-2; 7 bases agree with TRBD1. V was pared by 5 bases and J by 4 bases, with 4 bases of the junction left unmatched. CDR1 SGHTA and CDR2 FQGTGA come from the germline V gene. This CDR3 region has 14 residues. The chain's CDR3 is CASSPGTATGELFF. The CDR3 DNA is TGTGCCAGCAGCCCCGGGACAGCCACCGGGGAGCTGTTTTTT.

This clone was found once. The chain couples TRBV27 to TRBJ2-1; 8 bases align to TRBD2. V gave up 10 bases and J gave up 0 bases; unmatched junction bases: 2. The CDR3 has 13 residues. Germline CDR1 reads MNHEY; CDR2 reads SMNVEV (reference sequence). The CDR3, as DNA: TGTGCCACGGGACTAGACTCCTACAATGAGCAGTTCTTC. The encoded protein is CATGLDSYNEQFF.

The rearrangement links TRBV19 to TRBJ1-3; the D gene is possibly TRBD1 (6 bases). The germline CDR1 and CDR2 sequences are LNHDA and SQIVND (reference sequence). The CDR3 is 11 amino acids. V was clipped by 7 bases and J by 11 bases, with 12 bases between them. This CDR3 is CASKNQGPIYF. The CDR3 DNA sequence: TGTGCCAGTAAGAATCAGGGGCCCATATATTTT.

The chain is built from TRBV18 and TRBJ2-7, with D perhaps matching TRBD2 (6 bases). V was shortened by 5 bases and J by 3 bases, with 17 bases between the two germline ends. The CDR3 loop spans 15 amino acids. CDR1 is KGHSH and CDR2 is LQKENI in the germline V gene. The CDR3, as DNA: TGTGCCAGCTCAAAGCCGGGACTCGGGAACTACGAGCAGTACTTC. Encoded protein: CASSKPGLGNYEQYF.

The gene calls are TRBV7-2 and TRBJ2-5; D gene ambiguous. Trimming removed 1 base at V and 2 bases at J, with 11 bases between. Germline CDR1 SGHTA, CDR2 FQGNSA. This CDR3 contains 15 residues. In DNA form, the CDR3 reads TGTGCCAGCAGCTTAGAAACCACTACTCAAGAGACCCAGTACTTC. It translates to CASSLETTTQETQYF. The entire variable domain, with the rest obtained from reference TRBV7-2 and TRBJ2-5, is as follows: GAGVSQSPSNKVTEKGKDVELRCDPISGHTALYWYRQSLGQGLEFLIYFQGNSAPDKSGLPSDRFSAERTGGSVSTLTIQRTQQEDSAVYLCASSLETTTQETQYFGPGTRLLVL.

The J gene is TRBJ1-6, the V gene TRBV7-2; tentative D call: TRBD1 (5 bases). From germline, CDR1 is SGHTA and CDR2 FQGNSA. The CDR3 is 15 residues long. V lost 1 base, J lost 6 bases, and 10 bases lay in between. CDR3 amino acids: CASSLVAGGNSPLHF. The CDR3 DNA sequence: TGTGCCAGCAGCTTAGTTGCGGGGGGTAATTCACCCCTCCACTTT.

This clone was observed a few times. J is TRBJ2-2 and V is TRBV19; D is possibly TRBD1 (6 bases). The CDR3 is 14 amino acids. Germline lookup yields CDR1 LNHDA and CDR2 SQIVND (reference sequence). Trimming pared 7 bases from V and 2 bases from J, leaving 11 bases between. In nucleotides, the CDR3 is TGTGCCAGTAACGACAGGTATAACACCGGGGAGCTGTTTTTT. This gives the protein CASNDRYNTGELFF.

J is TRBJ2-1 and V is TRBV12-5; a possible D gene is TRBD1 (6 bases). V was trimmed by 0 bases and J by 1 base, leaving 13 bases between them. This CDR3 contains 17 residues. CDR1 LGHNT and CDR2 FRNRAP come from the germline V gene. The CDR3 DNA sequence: TGTGCTAGTGGTTTGGTACTCAGGGGTCTTTCCTACAATGAGCAGTTCTTC. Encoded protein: CASGLVLRGLSYNEQFF.